This note documents a single T cell receptor beta chain sequence. Its specificity is not known. As every portion of the isolated RNA was reverse transcribed, the sequencing read expressed TCRB transcripts. Using immunoSEQ multiplex PCR, the repertoire was profiled, and TCRdb retains in-frame clones only, with some absent. The table lists a few hundred thousand clones, 24% of them singletons. Deletions cut 6 bases from V and 6 bases from J, with 12 bases between. Germline V gene sequence: CDR1 SGHAT, CDR2 FQDESV (reference sequence). This CDR3 spans 12 amino acids. This record comes from a study of beta chain features in type 1 diabetes. Study-level findings and limits: TCRB CDR3 length was moderately but significantly reduced in all four CD4+ subsets of Type 1 diabetes patients.

The V gene is TRBV11-1, the J gene TRBJ2-7; D may be TRBD2 (6 bases). The TCR sequence derives from a woman aged 25 to 39 with type 1 diabetes. Sequences were obtained from naive CD4+ T cells from blood. In DNA form, the CDR3 reads TGTGCCAGCAGAGAGGCGGGGAGCGAGCAGTACTTC. Translated, it gives CASREAGSEQYF.